This T cell receptor (beta chain) was captured by sequencing in a study of identical twins. The study, taken as a whole, reports: The study found excess low generation probability among twin-shared out-of-frame alpha sequences. Weaker excess sharing between twins was seen in beta out-of-frame sequences. Researchers caution that invariant MAIT and iNKT cells could partly confound zero-insertion analyses.

In TCRdb, the 5' RACE reads were re-called with MiXCR into one record per CDR3 protein. The data contain approximately 1.8 million distinct CDR3 sequences, about 31% of them singletons. V shed 4 bases and J shed 4 bases, with 10 bases lying between them. CDR3 length: 13 residues. This clonotype showed up just a few times. The antigen remains unidentified. Input material: cord blood. The sequence was obtained from a newborn girl in good health. The rearrangement links TRBV12-3 or TRBV12-4 to TRBJ1-2; no firm D call. CDR3 amino acids: CASSSIKVYGYTF. CDR3 sequence (DNA): TGTGCCAGCAGTTCCATCAAGGTCTATGGCTACACCTTC.